The 25 T cell receptor beta chains below come from one sample, sequenced in a study of blood T cell repertoires in COVID-19 (dated by TCRdb to 2019 to 2021). The protocol used for the library was the immunoSEQ multiplex PCR assay. TCRdb took over this immuneACCESS table, retaining in-frame rearrangements with V and J assigned. Such tables are incomplete; in checked studies, under half of the missing clones stem from an unresolved V gene, and the remainder is unexplained. For this sample there are around 84,000 clones; about 88% appear just once. The ten top clones hold 7.5% to 9.5% of the sample. Sample: peripheral blood. The source is a man of 80 years or more with active or convalescent COVID-19.

The V and J genes are TRBV7-2 and TRBJ1-1; no definite D call. V was trimmed by 2 bases and J by 3 bases, leaving 10 bases between them. Germline V gene lookup returns CDR1 SGHTA and CDR2 FQGNSA. CDR3 size: 14 residues. CDR3 nucleotide sequence: TGTGCCAGCAGCTTAACTAGACGGGACACTGAAGCTTTCTTT. Its protein product is CASSLTRRDTEAFF. Variable domain in full (rest from reference TRBV7-2 and TRBJ1-1): GAGVSQSPSNKVTEKGKDVELRCDPISGHTALYWYRQSLGQGLEFLIYFQGNSAPDKSGLPSDRFSAERTGGSVSTLTIQRTQQEDSAVYLCASSLTRRDTEAFFGQGTRLTVV.

This chain joins TRBV3-1 (or the pseudogene TRBV3-2) and TRBJ2-3; the D gene is possibly TRBD1 (5 bases). The germline gives CDR1 LGHDT, CDR2 YNNKEL (reference sequence). The CDR3 runs to 14 residues. The V and J ends lost 0 bases and 6 bases respectively, with 10 bases between them. The CDR3 DNA sequence: TGTGCCAGCAGCCAAGAAACAGGCCAGGATACGCAGTATTTT. Its translation is CASSQETGQDTQYF.

This clone was found a few times. This chain uses TRBV5-6 with TRBJ2-5, with D possibly matching TRBD2 (6 bases). CDR3 length: 13 amino acids. Trimming removed 0 bases from V and 4 bases from J, with 7 bases in between. Germline CDR1 reads SGHDT; CDR2 reads YYEEEE. CDR3 sequence: CASSLAGVETQYF. CDR3 DNA sequence: TGTGCCAGCAGCTTGGCGGGGGTAGAGACCCAGTACTTC.

This chain links TRBV10-3 with TRBJ2-3; perhaps TRBD2 as D (5 bases). V lost 5 bases to trimming and J lost 4 bases, with 10 bases between them. The germline V gene encodes CDR1 ENHRY and CDR2 SYGVKD. The CDR3 contains 13 residues. The CDR3 protein is CAISLEAADTQYF. As DNA, the CDR3 is TGTGCCATCAGTCTGGAGGCGGCAGATACGCAGTATTTT.

The chain employs TRBV28 and TRBJ2-2; D perhaps matches TRBD2 (6 bases). Germline CDR1 is MDHEN and CDR2 is SYDVKM. There are 13 residues in the CDR3. V gave up 10 bases and J gave up 7 bases, with 16 bases separating them. CDR3 coding DNA: TGTGCCATCGAGGGACTGGGCGTCGGGGAGCTGTTTTTT. It is translated as CAIEGLGVGELFF.

CDR3 loop: CASSPPAARGYTF. CDR3 nucleotide sequence: TGTGCCAGCAGCCCTCCGGCAGCGAGAGGCTACACCTTC. This sequence joins TRBV28 and TRBJ1-2; D remains unclear. Trimming removed 6 bases at V and 8 bases at J, with 16 bases between. The CDR3 covers 13 residues. Per germline, CDR1 MDHEN and CDR2 SYDVKM.

The DNA of the CDR3 is TGTGCCAGCAGCTACGCAAGGACAGTTCTTTCCTACAATGAGCAGTTCTTC. It encodes CASSYARTVLSYNEQFF. The chain has TRBV5-8 and TRBJ2-1; D might be TRBD1 (6 bases). Between the trimmed V and J ends, which lost 3 bases and 1 base, there was a span of 17 bases. Germline V gene data show CDR1 as SGHTS and CDR2 as YDEGEE. The CDR3 sequence is 17 residues long.

The J gene is TRBJ1-2, the V gene TRBV25-1; TRBD1 agrees at 7 bases. With 1 base clipped from V and 4 bases from J, the junction kept 3 bases outside the gene matches. Germline V gives CDR1 MGHDK, CDR2 SYGVNS. CDR3 length: 14 residues. The chain's CDR3 is CASSELQGIYGYTF. CDR3 coding DNA: TGTGCCAGCAGTGAATTACAGGGGATCTATGGCTACACCTTC.

The chain employs TRBV24-1 and TRBJ1-6, with D uncertain. From germline, CDR1 is KGHDR and CDR2 SFDVKD. V shed 9 bases and J shed 10 bases, with 21 bases lying between them. The CDR3 runs to 15 residues. The CDR3 protein is CATGADMDGVSPLHF. DNA of the CDR3: TGTGCCACCGGCGCAGATATGGACGGGGTATCACCCCTCCACTTT.

The chain combines TRBV28 with TRBJ1-1; D may be TRBD1 (5 bases). CDR3 length: 14 amino acids. The germline CDR1 and CDR2 sequences are MDHEN and SYDVKM. V was clipped by 5 bases and J by 4 bases, with 14 bases between them. The CDR3 nucleotides read TGTGCCAGCAGTGTTGAGTGGGGGGGCACTGAAGCTTTCTTT. Translated: CASSVEWGGTEAFF.

The chain employs TRBV27 and TRBJ2-5, with 10 bases identical to TRBD1. Germline CDR1 and CDR2: MNHEY and SMNVEV (reference sequence). Germline trimming cut 7 bases from V and 5 bases from J; bases unmatched to any gene: 16. CDR3 size: 17 residues. CDR3 coding DNA: TGTGCCAGCATCTCGAAACTCGGGACAGGGGTTAGGGAGACCCAGTACTTC. Its protein product is CASISKLGTGVRETQYF.

The chain links TRBV9 to TRBJ1-2, with D uncertain. Germline-derived CDR1 and CDR2 are SGDLS and YYNGEE. V lost 5 bases and J 6 bases, leaving 17 bases between the germline ends. CDR3 size: 14 residues. In DNA form, the CDR3 reads TGTGCCAGCAGTCGATCTGGAGATCGTAATGGCTACACCTTC. Translation: CASSRSGDRNGYTF.

CDR3 sequence (DNA): TGTGCCAGCAGAAACGAGGGTGGGGGCTACACCTTC. Translating gives CASRNEGGGYTF. This chain uses TRBV6-6 with TRBJ1-2; D not resolved. Germline V gene sequence: CDR1 MNHNY, CDR2 SVGAGI (reference sequence). Trimming pared 6 bases from V and 8 bases from J, leaving 13 bases between. The length of the CDR3 is 12 residues.

CDR3 coding DNA: TGTGCCAGCAGCTTAGGGACAGCGGGAATTTACGAGCAGTACGTC. This codes for CASSLGTAGIYEQYV. The chain joins TRBV7-9 to TRBJ2-7, with a possible D match to TRBD2 (7 bases). The CDR3 runs to 15 residues. Germline V gene lookup returns CDR1 SEHNR and CDR2 FQNEAQ (reference sequence). V was trimmed by 1 base and J by 4 bases, leaving 14 bases between them.

The chain combines TRBV7-6 with TRBJ1-4; TRBD1 aligns across 9 bases. Germline assignment: CDR1 SGHVS and CDR2 FNYEAQ. Losses at the gene ends were 6 bases for V and 8 bases for J; bases not matched to a gene: 7. The CDR3 consists of 14 residues. The CDR3 coding sequence is TGTGCCAGCAGTCAGACAGGGGGTCGGGAAAAACTGTTTTTT. This encodes CASSQTGGREKLFF.

The CDR3 loop is CSASEWGLTGELFF. The CDR3 DNA reads as TGCAGTGCTAGTGAGTGGGGGCTCACCGGGGAGCTGTTTTTT. The chain uses TRBV20-1 and TRBJ2-2, with D possibly matching TRBD1 (6 bases). Germline V gives CDR1 DFQATT, CDR2 SNEGSKA (reference sequence). CDR3 length: 14 amino acids. V lost 3 bases and J lost 4, with 12 bases in between.

This chain uses TRBV19 with TRBJ2-1; TRBD1 matches 7 bases. Looked up from germline, CDR1 is LNHDA and CDR2 is SQIVND (reference sequence). V was pared by 3 bases and J by 10 bases, with 9 bases of the junction left unmatched. The CDR3 contains 14 residues. The CDR3 region has the DNA TGTGCCAGTAGTATGCGACAGGGCCCTAGGGAGCAGTTCTTC. It specifies CASSMRQGPREQFF.

The rearrangement joins TRBV11-2 to TRBJ1-3; perhaps TRBD1 as D (5 bases). Trimming took off 4 bases at V and 3 bases at J, with 7 bases between the two ends. The germline V gene has CDR1 SGHAT and CDR2 FQNNGV. This CDR3 has 13 amino acids. The CDR3 region has the DNA TGTGCCAGCAGCTCGGACAATGGAAACACCATATATTTT. It encodes CASSSDNGNTIYF.

This chain uses TRBV11-2 with TRBJ2-1; 11 bases line up with TRBD2. Germline CDR1 is SGHAT and CDR2 is FQNNGV. V shed 0 bases, J shed 4 bases, and the junction held 5 bases outside the gene matches. The CDR3 runs to 17 residues. In DNA form, the CDR3 reads TGTGCCAGCAGCTTAGACTTAGCGGGAGGGGGTTACAATGAGCAGTTCTTC. This encodes CASSLDLAGGGYNEQFF.

This clone was seen just once. This chain links TRBV7-2 with TRBJ1-6; 7 bases align to TRBD1. The trim removed 0 bases at V and 7 bases at J, leaving 0 bases unmatched. The CDR3 is made up of 14 amino acids. Germline V lookup: CDR1 SGHTA, CDR2 FQGNSA. The CDR3 protein is CASSLAQGNSPLHF. In nucleotides, the CDR3 is TGTGCCAGCAGCTTAGCACAGGGGAATTCACCCCTCCACTTT.

The gene calls are TRBV11-3 and TRBJ1-5, with 7 positions matching TRBD1. Germline V gene lookup returns CDR1 SGHNT and CDR2 YENEEA. This CDR3 is built from 14 residues. The V and J ends lost 1 base and 8 bases, in that order; junction bases with no gene match: 5. The CDR3 DNA follows: TGTGCCAGCAGCTTAGTAGGGGGCGGCGAGCCCCAGCATTTT. Its protein is CASSLVGGGEPQHF.

This rearrangement joins TRBV6-5 to TRBJ2-7; 7 bases are shared with TRBD2. J gave up 0 bases and V 5 bases, and 7 bases lay outside the gene matches. The CDR3 consists of 15 residues. Germline lookup yields CDR1 MNHEY and CDR2 SVGAGI. The CDR3 here is CASSKDGGSSYEQYV. In nucleotides, the CDR3 is TGTGCCAGCAGTAAGGACGGGGGGAGCTCCTACGAGCAGTACGTC.

This rearrangement joins TRBV7-9 to TRBJ2-3, with D perhaps TRBD1 (5 bases). This CDR3 has 15 residues. The V end was cut by 6 bases, the J end by 0 bases, with 13 bases between. Germline V gene lookup returns CDR1 SEHNR and CDR2 FQNEAQ (reference sequence). The CDR3 loop reads CASRRTSTSTDTQYF. The CDR3 DNA sequence: TGTGCCAGCAGACGGACAAGCACTAGCACAGATACGCAGTATTTT.

The J gene is TRBJ2-6, the V gene TRBV30, with D perhaps TRBD2 (5 bases). The V end was cut by 3 bases, the J end by 0 bases, with 18 bases between. The CDR3 runs to 18 residues. The germline V gene encodes CDR1 GTSNPN and CDR2 SVGIG (reference sequence). The CDR3 DNA reads TGTGCCTGGAGAAACCTAGCCTGGTTTCGCTCTGGGGCCAACGTCCTGACTTTC. This sequence encodes CAWRNLAWFRSGANVLTF.

V and J are TRBV9 and TRBJ1-2, with 7 bases lining up with TRBD1. Germline CDR1 SGDLS, CDR2 YYNGEE. The CDR3 loop spans 15 amino acids. V shed 4 bases and J 8 bases; nucleotides not matched to a gene: 14. CDR3 coding DNA: TGTGCCAGCAGCCCAAGATCGGACAGGATCGTCGGCTACACCTTC. This codes for CASSPRSDRIVGYTF. Combining the CDR3 with reference TRBV9 and TRBJ1-2 gives the whole variable domain DSGVTQTPKHLITATGQRVTLRCSPRSGDLSVYWYQQSLDQGLQFLIQYYNGEERAKGNILERFSAQQFPDLHSELNLSSLELGDSALYFCASSPRSDRIVGYTFGSGTRLTVV.